The clone carrying this T cell receptor beta chain has a handful of counts. The data derive from a study of blood T cell repertoires in COVID-19. Whole-study context: COVID-19 samples, acute and convalescent, were from the United States, Italy and Spain. The cDNA or gDNA used as material had been derived from T cells, B-cell-depleted T cells, or PBMCs.

Trimming shortened V by 6 bases and J by 7 bases, and 13 bases separated the two germline ends. The CDR3 runs 13 residues. Germline CDR1 MDHEN, CDR2 SYDVKM. Authors' processing steps: The assay estimated nucleated cells by amplifying reference gene primers. Libraries were prepared by immunoSEQ multiplex PCR; TCRdb keeps only in-frame clonotypes and omits some of them. Clonal size and the V and J genes are those of that table, whereas D and trimming came from the DNA. This repertoire shows some 220,000 clones, about 84% found once; its top ten account for 9.5% to 15%. The sample consisted of peripheral blood. This chain connects TRBV28 to TRBJ1-5, with D uncertain. This receptor was obtained from a human donor in a cohort sampled during active COVID-19. The chain's CDR3 is CASSSPSGQPQHF. In DNA, the CDR3 is TGTGCCAGCAGCAGCCCCTCAGGCCAGCCCCAGCATTTT.